This TCR beta chain was profiled in a study of shared clonotypes between healthy human individuals. Study observations and caveats: Only blood was sampled; tissue repertoires likely differ.

In regard to this clone: The antigen remains undetermined.

V dropped 2 bases and J dropped 5; count of bases not matched to a gene: 6. CDR3 length: 16 amino acids. The V gene's germline CDR1 is GTSNPN and CDR2 SVGIG (reference sequence). Naive CD8 cells comprised CD45RO-negative, CCR7-positively selected cells, excluding terminally differentiated effector memory CD45RA+ cells. Method: immunoSEQ multiplex PCR; TCRdb's copy keeps in-frame clones and lacks some. The data contain millions of clones, about 95% of them singletons. V is TRBV30 and J is TRBJ2-1, with TRBD2 matching 13 bases. This TCR derives from a man between 18 and 35 years old in good health. The source material was naive CD8+ T cells sorted from blood. The CDR3, as DNA: TGTGCCTGGAGTCGGACTAGCGGGAGAGCAAACAATGAGCAGTTCTTC. Protein sequence: CAWSRTSGRANNEQFF.